The present T cell receptor beta chain was sequenced within a study of vaccination and CD4 T cells after COVID-19 (dated by TCRdb to the early 2020s). Looking at the study overall: SARS-CoV-2 positivity had been established in the convalescent patients by nasal swab PCR, and mild disease was recorded in eight to ten of these patients and severe disease in one. In the convalescent cohort there were six males and four females, among whom were two Hispanic individuals, seven Caucasians, two Asians and one multiracial person. Each participant got two doses of either the Pfizer-BioNTech BNT162b2 vaccine (n=8) or the Moderna mRNA-1273 vaccine (n=2). Post-COVID blood samples from convalescent patients were collected a median of roughly 100 days after diagnosis, with a range of about 35 to 180 days. Post-vaccine blood samples were collected a median of approximately 72 days after the second vaccine dose, ranging from roughly 12 to 241 days. For a few convalescent patients, samples were collected at an early post-vaccination timepoint (day 14) as well as at a late post-vaccination timepoint (days 161 to 241). Overlapping spike peptide pools from SARS-CoV-2 and from the common cold coronaviruses HCoV-NL63, HCoV-OC43 and HCoV-229E were used as culture stimuli. As controls, cultures received a CEFX viral epitope pool (the positive control), an HIV-1 Nef peptide pool (the negative control), or no peptide at all. In ten to eleven COVID-19 convalescent patients and a handful of infection-naive healthy vaccine recipients, researchers compared the spike-specific CD4+ TCR repertoire from before mRNA vaccination with the repertoire from after. Study-wide findings and limitations: The number of convalescent patients in the study was relatively small, and the study did not examine early timepoints following natural infection. In convalescent patients, nearly all vaccine-specific clones (304 of 307) were found to be mono-reactive for SARS-CoV-2 spike rather than cross-reactive with common cold coronaviruses. Although the median number of SARS-CoV-2-reactive clonotypes went up from 21 after infection to some 37 after vaccination, the increase was not significant. In convalescent patients, a median 86.3% of post-vaccine SARS-CoV-2-reactive clones were detected only after vaccination, suggesting vaccine-specific priming.

The library was prepared using PCR. At the Johns Hopkins FTIC core, DNA from the cultured CD4+ T cells underwent TCR sequencing with the Oncomine TCR Beta short-read assay. The QIAamp micro DNA kit was used to extract genomic DNA from the cultured CD4+ T cells. Oncomine TCR Beta libraries from cultured CD4+ T cells were pooled using unique dual indexes and sequenced on an Illumina iSeq 100. Concerning the study's data processing: Non-productive sequences were filtered out, and CDR3s that did not start with C, did not end with F or W, or were shorter than 7 amino acids were discarded. The MANAFEST web application was used to identify antigen-specific clonotypes by comparing peptide-stimulated wells against reference wells and other culture wells. To be called positive, a clone needed an FDR below 0.05, an odds ratio above 5, and a productive frequency above 0.1% in at least two of three replicate wells. A clonotype counted as cross-reactive if it showed significant expansion both in the SARS-CoV-2 spike wells and in at least one common cold coronavirus spike condition. Using R version 3.6.1, CDR3 homology was evaluated through Levenshtein distances (stringdist) along with unrooted phylogenetic trees (ape). In-frame beta chains were kept once TCRdb had trimmed the public reads at Q25 with fastp and called clones with MiXCR. Every CDR3 protein is listed once, alongside the most common genes and DNA of its rows. These V and J calls are TCRdb output, not the study's own analysis. The sample table contains more than 25,000 distinct CDR3 sequences; only one count was recorded for roughly a third of them. The top ten clones comprise 3% to 4% of the sample.

The CDR3 has 15 amino acids, counting the end cysteine and phenylalanine. Only the CDR3 portion is preserved as DNA: 45 bases, with reading frame beginning at the first base. CDR1 and CDR2 were assigned from the germline V gene as SGHTA and FQGTGA. V is trimmed back by 5 bases and J by 10 bases, and the junction contains 10 bases that no gene match accounts for. Points on this clonotype: Its antigen remains unidentified. The sample holds no much larger clone one base away, and base qualities are not on file.

The time point label of this sample denotes: late sampling 161 to 241 days after vaccination in a few convalescent patients. The meaning of the sample's treatment or condition label: roughly 10-day PBMC culture with coronavirus spike peptide pools or control peptides (ViraFEST assay). The ViraFEST assay was used in the study, in which antigen-specific T cells were expanded with peptide pools and expanded clonotypes were subsequently identified by TCR sequencing. The convalescent patients' positive SARS-CoV-2 PCR tests fell between March and December 2020, which was before the Alpha, Beta and Delta variants emerged in the United States. Two million PBMCs per well were cultured in IMDM with roughly 5% human AB serum and roughly 9.3 IU/ml IL-2, plus 10 ug/ml peptide pools. Half of the culture medium was replaced with fresh IL-2-containing medium on days 3 and 7. Once the cells had been in culture for 10 days, the EasySep CD4+ T cell isolation kit was used to isolate CD4+ T cells by negative selection. PBMCs were separated from whole blood using Ficoll-Paque Plus gradient centrifugation and then either used fresh or cryopreserved at -140C. Triplicate wells were generally used for each culture condition.

The chain is encoded by TRBV7-3 joined to TRBJ2-1, with 11 bases aligning to TRBD2. The specimen comprised CD4+ T cells from blood, cultured in vitro, sampled about 7 months after SARS-CoV-2 vaccination. The origin of this receptor is a human donor who had recovered from COVID-19. The DNA reads TGTGCCAGCAGCCTACTTAGCGGGAGGGCCTTCGAGCAGTTCTTC. The encoded protein is CASSLLSGRAFEQFF.